The rows below give T cell receptor beta chains drawn from one sample of a study of CD8+ T cells in alopecia areata. Assay: immunoSEQ multiplex PCR; the TCRdb copy retains only in-frame clones and omits some. The sample lists 200,000 to 250,000 clones, about 58% seen once, with approximately 1.4% in the top ten. Material: CD4+ T cells sorted from blood, obtained at week 4, from a patient treated with tofacitinib. These receptors all come from a human donor with alopecia areata. CDR3s include the opening cysteine and the closing phenylalanine or tryptophan. A D gene is named only where the DNA matches it firmly. Size values are once, few and many counts, or a class for expanded clones, and some rows have none.

J: TRBJ1-1; size: .; D: .; V: TRBV27; CDR3: CASSLARGDTEAFF; DNA: TGTGCCAGCAGTTTGGCCCGCGGGGACACTGAAGCTTTCTTT
J: TRBJ2-4; size: .; D: TRBD1; V: TRBV5-1; CDR3: CASRGTGGENIQYF; DNA: TGCGCCAGCAGGGGGACAGGGGGCGAAAACATTCAGTACTTC
J: TRBJ1-2; size: .; D: .; V: TRBV2; CDR3: CASSEIRIDYGYTF; DNA: TGTGCCAGCAGTGAAATACGTATTGACTATGGCTACACCTTC
J: TRBJ2-7; size: .; D: .; V: TRBV27; CDR3: CASSPRRGSPGQYF; DNA: TGTGCCAGCAGTCCCCGCCGAGGCAGCCCAGGGCAGTACTTC
J: TRBJ2-1; size: .; D: .; V: TRBV15; CDR3: CATSRDPLSSYNEQFF; DNA: TGTGCCACCAGCAGAGATCCCCTAAGCTCCTACAATGAGCAGTTCTTC
J: TRBJ2-4; size: .; D: .; V: TRBV7-9; CDR3: CASAAQNIQYF; DNA: TGTGCCAGCGCGGCTCAAAACATTCAGTACTTC
J: TRBJ2-4; size: once; D: .; V: TRBV29-1; CDR3: CSVVRVSGIVAKNIQYF; DNA: TGCAGCGTTGTACGCGTTTCCGGGATAGTAGCCAAAAACATTCAGTACTTC
J: TRBJ2-5; size: many; D: .; V: TRBV29-1; CDR3: CSVGVVETQYF; DNA: TGCAGCGTTGGCGTGGTGGAGACCCAGTACTTC
J: TRBJ1-5; size: few; D: .; V: TRBV7-6; CDR3: CASSLEEGFNQPQHF; DNA: TGTGCCAGCAGCTTAGAAGAGGGTTTTAATCAGCCCCAGCATTTT
J: TRBJ2-2; size: few; D: .; V: TRBV2; CDR3: CASSGAIRDTGELFF; DNA: TGTGCCAGCAGTGGGGCCATAAGGGACACCGGGGAGCTGTTTTTT
J: TRBJ1-6; size: many; D: .; V: TRBV7-2; CDR3: CASSLGRGNSPLHF; DNA: TGTGCCAGCAGCTTAGGCAGGGGTAATTCACCCCTCCACTTT
J: TRBJ1-5; size: .; D: .; V: TRBV5-4; CDR3: CASSFPNQPQHF; DNA: TGTGCCAGCAGCTTCCCCAACCAGCCCCAGCATTTT
J: TRBJ1-3; size: .; D: TRBD1; V: TRBV29-1; CDR3: CSVSTGNGNTIYF; DNA: TGCAGCGTGTCGACAGGGAATGGAAACACCATATATTTT
J: TRBJ1-1; size: once; D: .; V: TRBV7-9; CDR3: CASSLGVGSFF; DNA: TGTGCCAGCAGCTTGGGGGTCGGGAGTTTCTTT
J: TRBJ2-7; size: once; D: TRBD1; V: TRBV30; CDR3: CAWAPLTGLYEQYF; DNA: TGTGCCTGGGCACCTCTGACAGGGCTCTACGAGCAGTACTTC
J: TRBJ2-3; size: once; D: TRBD2; V: TRBV5-1; CDR3: CASTESGARTDTQYF; DNA: TGCGCCAGCACCGAGAGCGGGGCTCGCACAGATACGCAGTATTTT
J: TRBJ1-4; size: .; D: .; V: TRBV30; CDR3: CAWSLTPSTNEKLFF; DNA: TGTGCCTGGAGTTTGACACCCTCAACTAATGAAAAACTGTTTTTT
J: TRBJ2-7; size: .; D: .; V: TRBV6-5; CDR3: CASSYSRGKEQYF; DNA: TGTGCCAGCAGTTATAGTCGGGGAAAAGAGCAGTACTTC
J: TRBJ2-1; size: .; D: .; V: TRBV29-1; CDR3: CSGTGSYNEQFF; DNA: TGCAGCGGTACAGGCTCCTACAATGAGCAGTTCTTC
J: TRBJ2-1; size: .; D: .; V: TRBV29-1; CDR3: CSVESVNEQFF; DNA: TGCAGCGTTGAATCAGTGAATGAGCAGTTCTTC
J: TRBJ2-3; size: few; D: .; V: TRBV10-1; CDR3: CASSETRSRPRDTQYF; DNA: TGCGCCAGCAGTGAGACGAGGAGCAGACCGCGAGATACGCAGTATTTT
J: TRBJ2-7; size: .; D: .; V: TRBV2; CDR3: CASNGPASYEQYF; DNA: TGTGCCAGCAATGGCCCAGCTTCCTACGAGCAGTACTTC
J: TRBJ1-5; size: .; D: .; V: TRBV18; CDR3: CASSPDSNQPQHF; DNA: TGTGCCAGCTCACCGGACAGCAATCAGCCCCAGCATTTT
J: TRBJ1-6; size: .; D: TRBD1; V: TRBV27; CDR3: CASSYDRTGEYNSPLHF; DNA: TGTGCCAGCAGTTACGACCGGACAGGGGAGTATAATTCACCCCTCCACTTT
J: TRBJ2-4; size: .; D: TRBD1; V: TRBV2; CDR3: CASSFDRGAKNIQYF; DNA: TGTGCCAGCAGTTTCGACAGGGGAGCCAAAAACATTCAGTACTTC
J: TRBJ1-3; size: once; D: .; V: TRBV6-5; CDR3: CAQRAQELYF; DNA: TGTGCCCAAAGGGCTCAAGAACTGTATTTT
J: TRBJ1-3; size: .; D: TRBD1; V: TRBV2; CDR3: CASGPGQGLNTIYF; DNA: TGTGCCAGCGGGCCGGGACAGGGTCTAAACACCATATATTTT
J: TRBJ2-1; size: .; D: .; V: TRBV18; CDR3: CASSPGANEQFF; DNA: TGTGCCAGCTCACCAGGGGCCAATGAGCAGTTCTTC
J: TRBJ2-3; size: .; D: .; V: TRBV2; CDR3: CASRFDSHTDTQYF; DNA: TGTGCCAGCAGATTCGACAGCCACACAGATACGCAGTATTTT